Shown below are 22 T cell receptor beta chains from a single sample sequenced in a study of identical twins. Via MiXCR, TCRdb re-called the 5' RACE reads, giving one row per CDR3 protein. The sample includes some 330,000 distinct CDR3 sequences, roughly 10% of them seen just once. What was sequenced was naive T cells sorted from blood. These receptors were obtained from a woman in her fifties or sixties in good health.

The chain employs TRBV5-1 and TRBJ2-1, with 9 bases fitting TRBD2. Trimming cost V 2 bases and J 7 bases; bases outside gene matches: 19. This CDR3 contains 19 residues. Germline CDR1 SGHRS, CDR2 YFSETQ. CDR3 sequence: CASSFRSGRASAGGNEQFF. CDR3 DNA sequence: TGCGCCAGCAGCTTTAGGTCCGGGAGGGCCTCTGCGGGAGGGAATGAGCAGTTCTTC.

This clonotype was seen more than once but under ten times. This chain links TRBV12-3 or TRBV12-4 with TRBJ2-5, with 7 bases lining up with TRBD2. This CDR3 is 16 amino acids long. The trim removed 4 bases at V and 3 bases at J, leaving 11 bases unmatched. This chain's CDR3 is CASSSPGSSGEETQYF. The DNA for the CDR3 is TGTGCCAGCAGTTCCCCCGGGTCTAGCGGAGAAGAGACCCAGTACTTC.

This clonotype was found a few times. The V and J genes are TRBV12-3 or TRBV12-4 and TRBJ2-3; the match to TRBD2 covers 9 bases. There are 14 residues in the CDR3. V shed 11 bases and J 5 bases; nucleotides not matched to a gene: 11. CDR3 DNA sequence: TGTGCCGGATCACTAGCGGGTGGAGTAGATACGCAGTATTTT. Protein product: CAGSLAGGVDTQYF.

The genes are TRBV7-3 and TRBJ2-2, with a possible D match to TRBD1 (6 bases). This CDR3 contains 14 residues. Looked up from germline, CDR1 is SGHTA and CDR2 is FQGTGA. Trimming left V 3 bases short and J 5 bases short, with 10 bases between. This CDR3 is CASSFNRATGELFF. In DNA form, the CDR3 reads TGTGCCAGCAGCTTCAACAGGGCGACCGGGGAGCTGTTTTTT.

This chain joins TRBV11-3 and TRBJ2-1; 13 bases map to TRBD2. Losses at the gene ends were 0 bases for V and 8 bases for J; bases not matched to a gene: 1. The CDR3 runs to 15 residues. The germline V gene has CDR1 SGHNT and CDR2 YENEEA. The CDR3 DNA is TGTGCCAGCAGCTTAGACGGACTAGCGGGAGATGAGCAGTTCTTC. Translated, it gives CASSLDGLAGDEQFF.

The V and J genes are TRBV11-3 and TRBJ2-1; D tentatively fits TRBD1 or TRBD2 (5 bases each). V lost 5 bases, J lost 9 bases, and 20 bases lay in between. Germline-derived CDR1 and CDR2 are SGHNT and YENEEA. The CDR3 spans 15 residues. The CDR3 DNA is TGTGCCAGCAGCCCCACCCAGGTGGGGGAAAGTGAGCAGTTCTTC. Amino acids: CASSPTQVGESEQFF.

This chain links TRBV14 with TRBJ2-1; TRBD2 matches 13 bases. V was pared by 0 bases and J by 6 bases, with 5 bases of the junction left unmatched. The CDR3 totals 17 residues. Germline CDR1 reads SGHDN; CDR2 reads FVKESK. The CDR3 loop reads CASSQDPTSGRLNEQFF. The CDR3 nucleotides read TGTGCCAGCAGCCAAGACCCGACTAGCGGGAGGCTCAATGAGCAGTTCTTC.

This clonotype was seen more than once but under ten times. The chain links TRBV27 to TRBJ2-1, with 7 positions matching TRBD1. With V trimmed by 6 bases and J by 4 bases, 9 bases remained unmatched. CDR1 is MNHEY, CDR2 SMNVEV, per germline (reference sequence). The CDR3 length is 15 residues. The CDR3 DNA sequence: TGTGCCAGCAGCTTCCTACCCAGGGGGTACAATGAGCAGTTCTTC. As protein: CASSFLPRGYNEQFF.

The table lists this clonotype with a few counts. The chain carries TRBV19 and TRBJ1-2; 10 nucleotides line up with TRBD1. CDR1 and CDR2 (germline): LNHDA, SQIVND (reference sequence). The CDR3 covers 14 residues. The V gene end was trimmed by 8 bases and the J gene end by 1 base; junction bases not matched to a gene: 4. Here the CDR3 reads CASRDRGNNYGYTF. CDR3 sequence (DNA): TGTGCCAGTCGGGACAGGGGAAATAACTATGGCTACACCTTC.

This clonotype was seen more than once but under ten times. V is TRBV9 and J is TRBJ2-1; 9 bases agree with TRBD2. V was clipped by 3 bases and J by 3 bases; unmatched bases: 10. This CDR3 is 17 amino acids long. Looked up from germline, CDR1 is SGDLS and CDR2 is YYNGEE. CDR3 protein: CASSADPGLAIYNEQFF. CDR3 DNA: TGTGCCAGCAGCGCGGATCCTGGACTAGCGATCTACAATGAGCAGTTCTTC.

There are a few counts of this clonotype. This rearrangement joins TRBV24-1 to TRBJ1-4; a weak D match, TRBD1 (6 bases). CDR3 length equals 11 residues. Germline values: CDR1 KGHDR, CDR2 SFDVKD. Trimming stripped 5 bases from V and 10 bases from J, with 7 bases between. As DNA, the CDR3 is TGTGCCACCAGTGGAGGGGGAAAACTGTTTTTT. Its protein product is CATSGGGKLFF.

The V call is TRBV5-5, the J call TRBJ2-7; tentatively, D is TRBD2 (6 bases). V lost 4 bases and J 0 bases, leaving 26 bases between the germline ends. CDR1 and CDR2 from the germline V gene are SGHKS and YYEKEE (reference sequence). This CDR3 is built from 19 residues. CDR3 nucleotides: TGTGCCAGCAGCGACCCCTTCTCTCTTGGGGACTCCATCTCCTACGAGCAGTACGTC. Amino acids: CASSDPFSLGDSISYEQYV.

At least ten counts were recorded for this clonotype. The chain carries TRBV5-6 and TRBJ1-2; tentative D call: TRBD1 (5 bases). Trimming removed 1 base from V and 4 bases from J, with 11 bases in between. Looked up from germline, CDR1 is SGHDT and CDR2 is YYEEEE. The length of the CDR3 is 14 residues. In DNA, the CDR3 is TGTGCCAGCAGCTTGTATGGGGCGGCCTATGGCTACACCTTC. Translation gives CASSLYGAAYGYTF.

This chain connects TRBV5-1 to TRBJ2-7; 8 positions match TRBD2. The V segment lost 3 bases and the J segment 2 bases; nucleotides outside the gene matches: 4. CDR1 is SGHRS, CDR2 YFSETQ, per germline. The CDR3 has 14 amino acids. The DNA for the CDR3 is TGCGCCAGCAGCTCGGGGGGGGAACCCTACGAGCAGTACTTC. Translation: CASSSGGEPYEQYF.

This clonotype was counted many times. The chain recombines TRBV4-1 with TRBJ2-7; no clear D gene. Trimming removed 1 base from V and 7 bases from J, with 11 bases in between. There are 13 residues in the CDR3. From germline, CDR1 is MGHRA and CDR2 YSYEKL. CDR3 DNA sequence: TGCGCCAGCAGCCAAGTAGTCTTAGATGAGCAGTACGTC. The encoded protein is CASSQVVLDEQYV.

The chain has TRBV4-1 and TRBJ2-3; D remains ambiguous. Trimming took off 5 bases at V and 3 bases at J, with 9 bases between the two ends. Germline-derived CDR1 and CDR2 are MGHRA and YSYEKL. This CDR3 is built from 13 residues. CDR3 bases: TGCGCCAGCAGCTCAGAGGTGACAGATACGCAGTATTTT. This encodes CASSSEVTDTQYF.

This clonotype was found many times. The rearrangement uses TRBV12-3 or TRBV12-4 and TRBJ2-3; D may match TRBD1 or TRBD2 (5 bases each). This CDR3 region has 15 residues. V gave up 9 bases and J gave up 0 bases, with 16 bases separating them. The CDR3 sequence: CASARDVSSTDTQYF. The CDR3 nucleotides read TGTGCCAGTGCCCGGGACGTCTCTAGCACAGATACGCAGTATTTT.

V gene TRBV3-1 combines with J gene TRBJ2-5, with a weak D call TRBD1 (7 bases). V gave up 5 bases and J gave up 1 base, with 11 bases separating them. CDR1 and CDR2 from the germline V gene are LGHDT and YNNKEL (reference sequence). The CDR3 loop spans 14 amino acids. Here the CDR3 DNA reads TGTGCCAGCAGCGACAGGGACTTCCAAGAGACCCAGTACTTC. Translation gives CASSDRDFQETQYF.

This clonotype was counted ten times or more. The rearrangement joins TRBV11-3 to TRBJ2-1; 9 bases agree with TRBD2. CDR1 and CDR2 (germline): SGHNT, YENEEA. The trim removed 2 bases at V and 4 bases at J, leaving 3 bases unmatched. There are 15 residues in the CDR3. Written as DNA, the CDR3 is TGTGCCAGCAGCTTACTAGCGGGACCATACAATGAGCAGTTCTTC. It yields the protein CASSLLAGPYNEQFF.

This clonotype was recorded many times. J is TRBJ2-1 and V is TRBV4-1; D uncertain. The germline gives CDR1 MGHRA, CDR2 YSYEKL. The CDR3 is 15 amino acids. Deletions cut 5 bases from V and 1 base from J, with 12 bases between. As DNA, the CDR3 is TGCGCCAGCAGCGTAGAAGCTACATCCTACAATGAGCAGTTCTTC. Protein: CASSVEATSYNEQFF.

This clonotype was observed a handful of times. The chain is built from TRBV27 and TRBJ1-1; TRBD1 is a possible D gene (5 bases). CDR1 MNHEY and CDR2 SMNVEV come from the germline V gene (reference sequence). The CDR3 runs 14 residues. V was shortened by 1 base and J by 1 base, with 7 bases between the two germline ends. The CDR3 DNA is TGTGCCAGCAGTTTATTGGGGGAGAACACTGAAGCTTTCTTT. This encodes CASSLLGENTEAFF.

This clonotype was detected a few times. CDR3 in DNA: TGTGCCAGCAGCCCCTATGCGGGAGGCATCAATACGCAGTATTTT. As protein: CASSPYAGGINTQYF. The V gene is TRBV3-1, the J gene TRBJ2-3; the match to TRBD2 covers 8 bases. This CDR3 contains 15 residues. CDR1 is LGHDT and CDR2 is YNNKEL in the germline V gene (reference sequence). The V segment lost 4 bases and the J segment 7 bases; nucleotides outside the gene matches: 10.